This T cell receptor (beta chain) stems from a study of cytomegalovirus exposure and HLA in healthy donors. The overall study: Of all 400 or so donors who were genotyped, 70% to 85% belonged to the Caucasian-associated ancestry cluster.

This clone was seen a few times. Germline V gene sequence: CDR1 SEHNR, CDR2 FQNEAQ (reference sequence). Trimming left V 1 base short and J 2 bases short, with 8 bases between. CDR3 length equals 14 residues. Use of 60 Vbeta and 13 Jbeta primers characterized the PCR. Libraries were prepared by immunoSEQ multiplex PCR; TCRdb keeps only in-frame clonotypes and omits some of them. The data show around 100,000 clones, roughly 72% seen once. This receptor was obtained from a woman aged 40 to 50 in good health and CMV-seropositive. Specimen: PBMCs. The chain couples TRBV7-9 to TRBJ1-1; possibly TRBD1 for D (5 bases). CDR3 protein: CASSLGQPNTEAFF. CDR3 DNA: TGTGCCAGCAGCTTAGGACAGCCCAACACTGAAGCTTTCTTT.